Listed below are T cell receptor beta chains from one sample, sequenced in a study of cytomegalovirus exposure and HLA in healthy donors. Here immunoSEQ multiplex PCR was the method, and the copy in TCRdb shows in-frame clones only, minus some. The sample totals about 210,000 clones. Specimen: PBMCs. The receptors were gathered from a woman in her twenties or thirties in good health and CMV-seropositive. Each CDR3 is given with its conserved first and last residue. The order of the fields is D gene, V gene, J gene, CDR3 DNA, CDR3 protein. The D gene is left open where the match is weak.

.	TRBV28	TRBJ2-1	TGTGCCAGCAGTTCCTTCAACTGGAGAGGGAATGAGCAGTTCTTC	CASSSFNWRGNEQFF
TRBD1	TRBV7-2	TRBJ1-2	TGTGCCAGCACCAGGGGGGCCAACTATGGCTACACCTTC	CASTRGANYGYTF
TRBD2	TRBV10-2	TRBJ2-1	TGCGCCAGCACCTCCCAGACTAGCGGGCTTTACAATGAGCAGTTCTTC	CASTSQTSGLYNEQFF
.	TRBV14	TRBJ2-3	TGTGCCAGCAGCCAAGATAGGGGGTATGCAGATACGCAGTATTTT	CASSQDRGYADTQYF
.	TRBV6-5	TRBJ2-3	TGTGCCAGCAGTTACTCCTCGAGGGTTGGTACGCAGTATTTT	CASSYSSRVGTQYF
.	TRBV6-5	TRBJ2-5	TGTGCCAGCAGCCCAGACAGGTTCCAAGAGACCCAGTACTTC	CASSPDRFQETQYF
TRBD2	TRBV2	TRBJ2-5	TGTGCCAGCAGTGACTTAGGACTAGCGGGGCAAGAGACCCAGTACTTC	CASSDLGLAGQETQYF
.	TRBV12-5	TRBJ1-5	TGTGCTAGTACAGTGGATTATCAGCCCCAGCATTTT	CASTVDYQPQHF
.	TRBV18	TRBJ1-1	TGTGCCAGCTCACCGGTGGACAGCTACACTGAAGCTTTCTTT	CASSPVDSYTEAFF
.	TRBV5-8	TRBJ1-5	TGTGCCAGCAGCTTGGGGTCAGGGTCGGGCAATCAGCCCCAGCATTTT	CASSLGSGSGNQPQHF
.	TRBV10-3	TRBJ2-1	TGTGCCATCAGTGAGCTGGCACCGTACAATGAGCAGTTCTTC	CAISELAPYNEQFF